A selection of T cell receptor beta chains follows, all from one sample in a study of molecular identifiers for immune sequencing clone quantification. TCRdb passed the PCR reads through MiXCR, listing each CDR3 protein once. This table holds some 65,000 distinct CDR3 sequences, less than 20% found once. Sequences were obtained from naive CD8+ T cells from blood, with Jurkat cell RNA spiked in. Source of these receptors: a human donor in good health. Some libraries in this study had Jurkat cell RNA spiked in. Each CDR3 is given with its conserved first and last residue. Fields, in order: clone size, J gene, D gene, V gene, CDR3 protein, CDR3 DNA. The D gene is left open where the match is weak. Some rows mark clone size as missing; the rest say once, few, many or name a class of expanded clone.

abundance: many; j_gene: TRBJ2-7; d_gene: NA; v_gene: TRBV6-5; CDR3aa: CASSYDGAYEQYF; CDR3nt: TGTGCCAGCAGTTACGATGGAGCCTACGAGCAGTACTTC
abundance: NA; j_gene: TRBJ2-7; d_gene: NA; v_gene: TRBV19; CDR3aa: CASSVTPYEQYF; CDR3nt: TGTGCCAGTAGTGTTACACCCTACGAGCAGTACTTC
abundance: many; j_gene: TRBJ2-1; d_gene: TRBD2; v_gene: TRBV24-1; CDR3aa: CATETRLAPNEQFF; CDR3nt: TGTGCCACCGAAACCCGACTAGCGCCCAATGAGCAGTTCTTC
abundance: few; j_gene: TRBJ1-5; d_gene: NA; v_gene: TRBV5-5; CDR3aa: CASSLIGNSNQPQHF; CDR3nt: TGTGCCAGCAGCTTGATAGGGAACTCGAATCAGCCCCAGCATTTT
abundance: many; j_gene: TRBJ2-1; d_gene: NA; v_gene: TRBV6-6; CDR3aa: CASSYRVGQGPTNEQFF; CDR3nt: TGTGCCAGCAGTTACCGGGTAGGGCAGGGGCCCACCAATGAGCAGTTCTTC
abundance: many; j_gene: TRBJ2-7; d_gene: TRBD1; v_gene: TRBV13; CDR3aa: CASSTNRGPLLGEQYF; CDR3nt: TGTGCCAGCAGCACCAACAGGGGGCCCCTATTGGGTGAGCAGTACTTC
abundance: many; j_gene: TRBJ2-2; d_gene: TRBD2; v_gene: TRBV2; CDR3aa: CASSGPREGTGGELFF; CDR3nt: TGTGCCAGCAGCGGCCCGCGGGAGGGCACCGGCGGGGAGCTGTTTTTT
abundance: many; j_gene: TRBJ2-1; d_gene: TRBD2; v_gene: TRBV20-1; CDR3aa: CSARTSGSYNEQFF; CDR3nt: TGCAGTGCAAGGACTAGCGGATCCTACAATGAGCAGTTCTTC
abundance: many; j_gene: TRBJ2-5; d_gene: NA; v_gene: TRBV7-9; CDR3aa: CASSPFRSLGETQYF; CDR3nt: TGTGCCAGCAGCCCTTTCAGGTCCTTGGGGGAGACCCAGTACTTC
abundance: many; j_gene: TRBJ1-1; d_gene: NA; v_gene: TRBV5-1; CDR3aa: CASSLVPENTEAFF; CDR3nt: TGCGCCAGCAGCTTGGTTCCCGAGAACACTGAAGCTTTCTTT
abundance: many; j_gene: TRBJ2-1; d_gene: TRBD2; v_gene: TRBV12-3/TRBV12-4; CDR3aa: CASTGHLAGPYNEQFF; CDR3nt: TGTGCCAGCACCGGCCATTTAGCGGGACCATACAATGAGCAGTTCTTC
abundance: many; j_gene: TRBJ2-7; d_gene: NA; v_gene: TRBV20-1; CDR3aa: CSARPRSSYEQYF; CDR3nt: TGCAGTGCTAGGCCCAGGAGCTCCTACGAGCAGTACTTC
abundance: NA; j_gene: TRBJ1-1; d_gene: TRBD1; v_gene: TRBV7-9; CDR3aa: CASSITGGERNTEAFF; CDR3nt: TGTGCCAGCAGCATAACAGGGGGCGAAAGGAACACTGAAGCTTTCTTT
abundance: many; j_gene: TRBJ2-3; d_gene: TRBD2; v_gene: TRBV27; CDR3aa: CASSLLSVAGAPDTQYF; CDR3nt: TGTGCCAGCAGTTTATTGTCCGTAGCGGGAGCTCCAGATACGCAGTATTTT
abundance: NA; j_gene: TRBJ1-1; d_gene: NA; v_gene: TRBV7-7; CDR3aa: CASSLGMNTEAFF; CDR3nt: TGTGCCAGCAGCTTAGGAATGAACACTGAAGCTTTCTTT
abundance: many; j_gene: TRBJ2-7; d_gene: TRBD2; v_gene: TRBV7-2; CDR3aa: CASSLFGLAGNEQYF; CDR3nt: TGTGCCAGCAGCTTATTCGGGCTAGCGGGCAACGAGCAGTACTTC
abundance: many; j_gene: TRBJ2-7; d_gene: TRBD1; v_gene: TRBV18; CDR3aa: CASSSSTGLYEQYF; CDR3nt: TGTGCCAGCTCATCTTCGACAGGGCTCTACGAGCAGTACTTC
abundance: many; j_gene: TRBJ1-1; d_gene: NA; v_gene: TRBV11-1; CDR3aa: CASSFVEMNTEAFF; CDR3nt: TGTGCCAGCAGCTTTGTGGAGATGAACACTGAAGCTTTCTTT
abundance: NA; j_gene: TRBJ2-2; d_gene: NA; v_gene: TRBV7-6; CDR3aa: CASSVPRDSATGELFF; CDR3nt: TGTGCCAGCAGCGTACCCCGGGACTCGGCCACCGGGGAGCTGTTTTTT
abundance: many; j_gene: TRBJ2-7; d_gene: NA; v_gene: TRBV6-2/TRBV6-3; CDR3aa: CASSYPIPEGGASYEQYF; CDR3nt: TGTGCCAGCAGTTACCCGATTCCCGAGGGGGGCGCGTCCTACGAGCAGTACTTC
abundance: NA; j_gene: TRBJ1-5; d_gene: NA; v_gene: TRBV7-9; CDR3aa: CVSSDDTRMNQPQHF; CDR3nt: TGTGTCAGCAGCGACGACACTAGGATGAACCAGCCCCAGCATTTT
abundance: NA; j_gene: TRBJ2-1; d_gene: TRBD2; v_gene: TRBV7-9; CDR3aa: CASSLVGLAGFFPFF; CDR3nt: TGTGCCAGCAGCTTAGTTGGACTAGCGGGATTTTTTCCGTTCTTC
abundance: NA; j_gene: TRBJ2-5; d_gene: TRBD2; v_gene: TRBV2; CDR3aa: CASSGTSGQETQYF; CDR3nt: TGTGCCAGCAGTGGGACTAGCGGCCAAGAGACCCAGTACTTC
abundance: many; j_gene: TRBJ2-1; d_gene: NA; v_gene: TRBV11-2; CDR3aa: CASSLVGLAFYNEQFF; CDR3nt: TGTGCCAGCAGCTTAGTTGGGCTAGCGTTCTACAATGAGCAGTTCTTC
abundance: many; j_gene: TRBJ2-4; d_gene: TRBD1; v_gene: TRBV7-6; CDR3aa: CASSSEDRAKNIQYF; CDR3nt: TGTGCCAGCAGCTCAGAGGACAGGGCCAAAAACATTCAGTACTTC
abundance: NA; j_gene: TRBJ2-1; d_gene: NA; v_gene: TRBV21-1; CDR3aa: CASSKVHRTSGNEQFF; CDR3nt: TGTGCCAGCAGCAAAGTGCACCGGACTAGCGGCAATGAGCAGTTCTTC
abundance: NA; j_gene: TRBJ2-1; d_gene: NA; v_gene: TRBV12-3/TRBV12-4; CDR3aa: CASWSASSSANEQFF; CDR3nt: TGTGCCAGCTGGAGCGCGTCTTCCTCGGCCAATGAGCAGTTCTTC
abundance: few; j_gene: TRBJ1-1; d_gene: NA; v_gene: TRBV25-1; CDR3aa: CASKDGPEAFF; CDR3nt: TGTGCCAGCAAAGACGGGCCCGAAGCTTTCTTT
abundance: many; j_gene: TRBJ2-3; d_gene: NA; v_gene: TRBV7-3; CDR3aa: CASSLTGSSTDTQYF; CDR3nt: TGTGCCAGCAGCCTAACAGGGTCTAGCACAGATACGCAGTATTTT
abundance: many; j_gene: TRBJ2-2; d_gene: NA; v_gene: TRBV24-1; CDR3aa: CATSPGGTGELFF; CDR3nt: TGTGCCACCAGTCCAGGAGGGACCGGGGAGCTGTTTTTT
abundance: many; j_gene: TRBJ2-3; d_gene: NA; v_gene: TRBV28; CDR3aa: CASSPSRGNWDTQYF; CDR3nt: TGTGCCAGCAGTCCCAGTAGGGGGAATTGGGATACGCAGTATTTT
abundance: many; j_gene: TRBJ2-1; d_gene: TRBD2; v_gene: TRBV20-1; CDR3aa: CSARVSRTSGRLSYNEQFF; CDR3nt: TGCAGTGCTAGAGTTTCCAGGACTAGCGGGAGGCTCTCCTACAATGAGCAGTTCTTC
abundance: many; j_gene: TRBJ2-1; d_gene: NA; v_gene: TRBV7-8; CDR3aa: CASSLVGGLSVDEQFF; CDR3nt: TGTGCCAGCAGCTTAGTTGGGGGTCTCTCCGTAGATGAGCAGTTCTTC
abundance: many; j_gene: TRBJ1-1; d_gene: NA; v_gene: TRBV27; CDR3aa: CASSLSGQTEAFF; CDR3nt: TGTGCCAGCAGTTTATCAGGGCAAACTGAAGCTTTCTTT
abundance: many; j_gene: TRBJ2-5; d_gene: TRBD2; v_gene: TRBV6-2/TRBV6-3; CDR3aa: CASSQPGLAGGNQETQYF; CDR3nt: TGTGCCAGCAGTCAGCCGGGACTAGCGGGAGGAAACCAAGAGACCCAGTACTTC
abundance: NA; j_gene: TRBJ1-1; d_gene: TRBD1; v_gene: TRBV7-6; CDR3aa: CANSSGQGALGTEAFF; CDR3nt: TGTGCCAACAGCTCCGGACAGGGGGCGTTGGGCACTGAGGCTTTCTTT
abundance: few; j_gene: TRBJ2-1; d_gene: NA; v_gene: TRBV29-1; CDR3aa: CSVDLEWDNEQFF; CDR3nt: TGCAGCGTTGACCTCGAGTGGGATAATGAGCAGTTCTTC
abundance: many; j_gene: TRBJ1-1; d_gene: NA; v_gene: TRBV19; CDR3aa: CASSIFGMNTEAFF; CDR3nt: TGTGCCAGTAGTATCTTTGGTATGAACACTGAAGCTTTCTTT
abundance: many; j_gene: TRBJ2-3; d_gene: TRBD2; v_gene: TRBV7-9; CDR3aa: CASSSKREVGDTQYF; CDR3nt: TGTGCCAGCAGCTCGAAGCGGGAAGTGGGAGATACGCAGTATTTT
abundance: many; j_gene: TRBJ2-3; d_gene: NA; v_gene: TRBV5-5; CDR3aa: CASSSGRLDVGTDTQYF; CDR3nt: TGTGCCAGCAGCTCCGGACGATTGGACGTGGGCACAGATACGCAGTATTTT
abundance: many; j_gene: TRBJ1-1; d_gene: NA; v_gene: TRBV4-1; CDR3aa: CASSPLSFTEAFF; CDR3nt: TGCGCCAGCAGCCCGCTTTCTTTCACTGAAGCTTTCTTT
abundance: many; j_gene: TRBJ2-2; d_gene: NA; v_gene: TRBV29-1; CDR3aa: CSVHGGSGELFF; CDR3nt: TGCAGCGTACACGGCGGGTCCGGGGAGCTGTTTTTT